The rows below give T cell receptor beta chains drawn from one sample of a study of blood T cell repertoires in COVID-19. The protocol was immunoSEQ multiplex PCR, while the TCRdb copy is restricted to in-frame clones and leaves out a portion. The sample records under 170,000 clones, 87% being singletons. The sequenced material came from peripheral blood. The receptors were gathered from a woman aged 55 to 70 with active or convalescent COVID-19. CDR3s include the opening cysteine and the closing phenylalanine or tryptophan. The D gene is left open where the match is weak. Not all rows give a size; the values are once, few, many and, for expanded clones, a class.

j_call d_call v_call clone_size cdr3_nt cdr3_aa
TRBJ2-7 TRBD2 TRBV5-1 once TGCGCCAGCAGCGCGGGGGGGAACAATTACGAGCAGTACTTC CASSAGGNNYEQYF
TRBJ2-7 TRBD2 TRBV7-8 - TGTGCCAGCAGCCCCTTCCGACTAGCTGAGGACGAGCAGTACTTC CASSPFRLAEDEQYF
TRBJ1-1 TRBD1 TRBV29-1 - TGCAGCGTGGACGGACAGGGGGCGATAACTGAAGCTTTCTTT CSVDGQGAITEAFF
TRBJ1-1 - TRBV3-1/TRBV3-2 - TGTGCCAGCAGCCGAATGACTGACACTGAAGCTTTCTTT CASSRMTDTEAFF
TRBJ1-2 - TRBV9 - TGTGCCAGCAGCGTGGCAGCTAACTATGGCTACACCTTC CASSVAANYGYTF
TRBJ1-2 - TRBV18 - TGTGCCAGCTCACCTACACACCCGCCCGCCTATGGCTACACCTTC CASSPTHPPAYGYTF
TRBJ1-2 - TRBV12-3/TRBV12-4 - TGTGCCAGCAGTTTAGGGGCTGGGTATGGCTACACCTTC CASSLGAGYGYTF
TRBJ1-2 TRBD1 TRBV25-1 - TGTGCCAGCACCTCTTCACTCTGGACAGGGGGGGGCTACACCTTC CASTSSLWTGGGYTF
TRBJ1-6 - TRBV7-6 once TGTGCCAGCAGCTTAGCGACGGGCGGCGGGTTTGGTTCACCCCTCCACTTT CASSLATGGGFGSPLHF
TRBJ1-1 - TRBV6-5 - TGTGCCAGCTGTTTGGGGCATAACACTGAAGCTTTCTTT CASCLGHNTEAFF
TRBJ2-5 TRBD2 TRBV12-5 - TGTGCTAGTGGTTTGGTACTGGGGACTAGCGGGGGGGCCACAGAGACCCAGTACTTC CASGLVLGTSGGATETQYF
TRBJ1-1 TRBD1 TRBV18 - TGTGCCAGCTCACCAGGCAGGGGGGAGACTGAAGCTTTCTTT CASSPGRGETEAFF
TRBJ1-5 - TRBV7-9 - TGTGCCAGCAGCCCCTACAGGGATCAGCCCCAGCATTTT CASSPYRDQPQHF
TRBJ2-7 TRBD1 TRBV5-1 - TGCGCCAGCAGCGAGGGACAGGTCTACGAGCAGTACTTC CASSEGQVYEQYF
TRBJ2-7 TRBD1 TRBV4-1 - TGCGCCAGCAGCCAAGATCAGGGACAGGGCTACGAGCAGTACTTC CASSQDQGQGYEQYF
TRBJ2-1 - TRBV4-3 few TGCGCCAGCAGCCAAGATTATGGGGAGCCCTACAATGAGCAGTTCTTC CASSQDYGEPYNEQFF
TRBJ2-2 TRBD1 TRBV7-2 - TGTGCCAGCCGGACAGGGGCCAACACCGGGGAGCTGTTTTTT CASRTGANTGELFF
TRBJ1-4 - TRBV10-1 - TGCGCCTTCGATCGCCTACAGAAATCAACTAATGAAAAACTGTTTTTT CAFDRLQKSTNEKLFF
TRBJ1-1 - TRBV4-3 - TGCGCCAGCACGTACCAGGGAGGCACTGAAGCTTTCTTT CASTYQGGTEAFF
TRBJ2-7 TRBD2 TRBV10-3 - TGTGCCATCGGGTCGCGGGGGGGCGCCATCGGGGAGCAGTACTTC CAIGSRGGAIGEQYF
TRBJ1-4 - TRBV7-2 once TGTGCCAGCAGCGTACAGGTGGCAACTAATGAAAAACTGTTTTTT CASSVQVATNEKLFF
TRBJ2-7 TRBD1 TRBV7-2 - TGTGCCAGCAGCTACAGGACAGGGTTCTACGAGCAGTACTTC CASSYRTGFYEQYF
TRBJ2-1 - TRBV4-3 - TGCGCCAGCAGCCAAGATCAGGCATCCTCCTACAATGAGCAGTTCTTC CASSQDQASSYNEQFF
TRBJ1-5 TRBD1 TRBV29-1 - TGCAGCGTCCAAGGACAGGGGGGCAATCAGCCCCAGCATTTT CSVQGQGGNQPQHF
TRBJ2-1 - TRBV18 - TGTGCCAGCTCACTTTCTTACAATGAGCAGTTCTTC CASSLSYNEQFF
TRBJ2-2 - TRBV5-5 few TGTGCCAGCAGCTTGGACACCCCCGGGGAGCTGTTTTTT CASSLDTPGELFF
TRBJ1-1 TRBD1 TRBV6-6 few TGTGCCAGCAGTTACGGCTACAGGGGGCAAAACACTGAAGCTTTCTTT CASSYGYRGQNTEAFF
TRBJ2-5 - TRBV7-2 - TGTGCCAGCAGCTCCCGAGAGACCCAGTACTTC CASSSRETQYF
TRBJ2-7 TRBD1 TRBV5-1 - TGCGCCAGCAGCTTGGGACAGGGGAACAACGAGCAGTACTTC CASSLGQGNNEQYF
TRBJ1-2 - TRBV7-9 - TGTGCCAGCAGCTTAGCGGCGGGACTTGAACATGGCTACACCTTC CASSLAAGLEHGYTF